The next 3 T cell receptor beta chains were all read from a single sample in a study of glioma-infiltrating T cells. TCR alpha and beta CDR3 regions were amplified from RNA using iRepertoire nested multiplex PCR. In TCRdb, the multiplex PCR reads were re-called with MiXCR into one record per CDR3 protein. The repertoire holds more than 85,000 distinct CDR3 sequences, with 25% as singletons. Specimen: glioma tissue, nonneoplastic brain tissue, or PBMCs (not recorded which). All receptors derive from a human donor with low-grade glioma or glioblastoma, undergoing nonglioma brain surgery, or in good health (not recorded which).

This clonotype was detected many times. The chain carries TRBV7-3 and TRBJ1-1; D not resolved. Trimming took 1 base from V and 5 from J, leaving 8 bases between them. The CDR3 totals 13 residues. Germline V lookup: CDR1 SGHTA, CDR2 FQGTGA. CDR3 sequence reads: CASSLIPQTEAFF. Written as DNA, the CDR3 is TGTGCCAGCAGCTTAATTCCGCAGACTGAAGCTTTCTTT. Full variable domain (rest looked up from reference TRBV7-3 and TRBJ1-1): GAGVSQTPSNKVTEKGKYVELRCDPISGHTALYWYRQSLGQGPEFLIYFQGTGAADDSGLPNDRFFAVRPEGSVSTLKIQRTERGDSAVYLCASSLIPQTEAFFGQGTRLTVV.

In this sample, this clonotype turned up many times. The V and J genes are TRBV7-2 and TRBJ2-5; possibly TRBD1 for D (6 bases). Germline CDR1 SGHTA, CDR2 FQGNSA. V dropped 5 bases and J dropped 14 bases, with 21 bases sitting between them. The CDR3 runs to 13 residues. CDR3 sequence (DNA): TGTGCCAGCAGCCTAGGACAGAGAAGAGAGTGTTACTTC. This sequence encodes CASSLGQRRECYF.

Points on this clonotype: A single base separates this from a much larger clone, so it may be a read error. The chain is built from TRBV11-1 and TRBJ1-2; D gene uncertain. Trimming pared 8 bases from V and 4 bases from J, leaving 11 bases between. Per germline, CDR1 SGHAT and CDR2 FQDESV (reference sequence). This CDR3 contains 12 residues. In nucleotides, the CDR3 is TGTGCCAGCGGCAACGGTCTCTATGGCTACACCTTC. It encodes CASGNGLYGYTF.